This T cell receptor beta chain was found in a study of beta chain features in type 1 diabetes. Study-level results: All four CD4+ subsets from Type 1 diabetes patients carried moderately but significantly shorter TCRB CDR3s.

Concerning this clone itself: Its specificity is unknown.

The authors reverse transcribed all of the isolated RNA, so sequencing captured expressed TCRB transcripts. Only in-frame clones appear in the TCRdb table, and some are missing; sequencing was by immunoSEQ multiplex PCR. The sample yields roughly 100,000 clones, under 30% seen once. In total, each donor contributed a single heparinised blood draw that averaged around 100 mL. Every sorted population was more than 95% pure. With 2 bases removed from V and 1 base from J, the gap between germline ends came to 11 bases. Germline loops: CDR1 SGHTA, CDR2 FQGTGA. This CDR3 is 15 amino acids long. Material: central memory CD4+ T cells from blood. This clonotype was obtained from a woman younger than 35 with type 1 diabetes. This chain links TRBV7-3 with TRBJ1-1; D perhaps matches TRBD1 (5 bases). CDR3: CASSLSPTGNTEAFF. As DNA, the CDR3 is TGTGCCAGCAGCTTATCCCCTACAGGGAACACTGAAGCTTTCTTT.